Below, 15 T cell receptor beta chains from the same sample are listed, as sequenced in a study of CD8 T cells in ankylosing spondylitis. From the 5' RACE reads, TCRdb called clonotypes with MiXCR, one entry per CDR3 protein. This table holds more than 150,000 distinct CDR3 sequences, around 13% found once. Sample: blood, either unsorted or a sorted T cell fraction (not recorded which). The receptors stem from a female donor with ankylosing spondylitis or in good health (not recorded which).

This clonotype was detected ten times or more. This sequence joins TRBV27 and TRBJ2-2; tentative D call: TRBD2 (5 bases). The CDR3 has 14 amino acids. CDR1 is MNHEY and CDR2 is SMNVEV in the germline V gene (reference sequence). V gave up 1 base and J gave up 8 bases, with 11 bases separating them. CDR3 sequence: CASSLWGEGGELFF. The CDR3, as DNA: TGTGCCAGCAGTTTATGGGGAGAAGGGGGGGAGCTGTTTTTT.

This clonotype was picked up many times. The chain links TRBV18 to TRBJ2-5; 8 bases align to TRBD2. Germline-derived CDR1 and CDR2 are KGHSH and LQKENI. This CDR3 region has 16 residues. With V trimmed by 3 bases and J by 1 base, 7 bases remained unmatched. In DNA, the CDR3 is TGTGCCAGCTCACCGTCATGGACTAGCAGCCAAGAGACCCAGTACTTC. Amino acid sequence: CASSPSWTSSQETQYF.

This clonotype has only a few counts. This sequence joins TRBV3-1 and TRBJ2-1; 9 nucleotides align to TRBD2. This CDR3 region has 15 residues. Germline values: CDR1 LGHDT, CDR2 YNNKEL (reference sequence). Trimming removed 5 bases from V and 4 bases from J; junction bases left unmatched: 6. CDR3: CASSYQAGGYNEQFF. Here the CDR3 DNA reads TGTGCCAGCAGCTATCAAGCGGGAGGATACAATGAGCAGTTCTTC.

The rearrangement uses TRBV6-2 or TRBV6-3 and TRBJ2-1; D may be TRBD2 (5 bases). Between the trimmed V and J ends, which lost 6 bases and 3 bases, there was a span of 9 bases. Germline CDR1 and CDR2: MNHEY and SVGEGT. The CDR3 runs 13 residues. Here the CDR3 reads CASSPGVYNEQFF. CDR3 sequence (DNA): TGTGCCAGCAGCCCCGGGGTCTACAATGAGCAGTTCTTC.

This clonotype was seen at least ten times. This chain links TRBV7-2 with TRBJ2-1; 9 bases are a match to TRBD2. The CDR3 totals 14 residues. Trimming at V came to 2 bases and at J to 6 bases, leaving 2 bases not matched to a gene. Germline V gene data show CDR1 as SGHTA and CDR2 as FQGNSA. CDR3 amino acids: CASSLRTSVNEQFF. CDR3 DNA sequence: TGTGCCAGCAGCTTACGGACTAGCGTCAATGAGCAGTTCTTC. The entire variable domain, with the rest obtained from reference TRBV7-2 and TRBJ2-1, is as follows: GAGVSQSPSNKVTEKGKDVELRCDPISGHTALYWYRQSLGQGLEFLIYFQGNSAPDKSGLPSDRFSAERTGGSVSTLTIQRTQQEDSAVYLCASSLRTSVNEQFFGPGTRLTVL.

This clonotype has more than one count but fewer than ten. This could be a read error, since a much larger clone is one nucleotide away. The rearrangement links TRBV20-1 to TRBJ2-5, with D perhaps TRBD2 (5 bases). This CDR3 region has 14 residues. Per the germline V gene, CDR1 is DFQATT and CDR2 is SNEGSKA (reference sequence). The CDR3 region is CSARDGGEQEAQYF. For the CDR3, the DNA is TGCAGTGCTAGAGATGGAGGAGAACAAGAGGCCCAGTACTTC.

This clonotype came up a few times. The chain is built from TRBV7-2 and TRBJ1-2; 8 nucleotides match TRBD1. There are 14 residues in the CDR3. Germline V CDR1 and CDR2: SGHTA, FQGNSA. V lost 0 bases and J lost 7; bases outside the gene matches: 4. The CDR3 loop is CASSLAQGAGGYTF. In nucleotides, the CDR3 is TGTGCCAGCAGCTTAGCCCAGGGGGCGGGTGGCTACACCTTC. The variable domain in full, completed from reference TRBV7-2 and TRBJ1-2, reads GAGVSQSPSNKVTEKGKDVELRCDPISGHTALYWYRQSLGQGLEFLIYFQGNSAPDKSGLPSDRFSAERTGGSVSTLTIQRTQQEDSAVYLCASSLAQGAGGYTFGSGTRLTVV.

This clonotype was counted many times. The chain recombines TRBV12-3 or TRBV12-4 with TRBJ1-3; no clear D. The CDR3 has 17 residues. V was clipped by 6 bases and J by 0 bases, with 18 bases between them. The CDR3 region is CASSRSPGFSSGNTIYF. Written as DNA, the CDR3 is TGTGCCAGCAGCAGGAGCCCGGGGTTCTCCTCTGGAAACACCATATATTTT.

This clonotype was counted ten times or more. V gene TRBV5-1 combines with J gene TRBJ2-3; D is ambiguous. The V end lost 5 bases, the J end lost 0 bases, and 10 bases lay between the germline ends. CDR3 length equals 14 residues. CDR1 is SGHRS and CDR2 is YFSETQ in the germline V gene. The CDR3 is CASRVSYSTDTQYF. The CDR3 DNA reads TGCGCCAGCAGGGTTTCGTATAGCACAGATACGCAGTATTTT.

V and J are TRBV19 and TRBJ1-5, with 8 bases identical to TRBD1. Germline V CDR1 and CDR2: LNHDA, SQIVND (reference sequence). This CDR3 spans 15 amino acids. Unmatched junction bases numbered 11, after V lost 6 bases and J lost 7 bases. The CDR3 spells CASRAETGVVQPQHF. DNA for the CDR3: TGTGCCAGTAGGGCCGAGACAGGGGTTGTCCAGCCCCAGCATTTT.

V is TRBV23-1 and J is TRBJ1-5; the D gene is possibly TRBD1 (6 bases). TRBV23-1 falls under the ORF class, with uncertain function. With 3 bases removed from V and 5 bases from J, the gap between germline ends came to 8 bases. This CDR3 has 13 amino acids. CDR3 nucleotide sequence: TGCGCCAGCAGTCAGCCAGGGGATCAGCCCCAGCATTTT. Translated, it gives CASSQPGDQPQHF.

This clonotype was observed at least ten times. The chain joins TRBV6-2 or TRBV6-3 to TRBJ1-1; D not certain. Per the germline V gene, CDR1 is MNHEY and CDR2 is SVGEGT. V was pared by 5 bases and J by 11 bases, with 15 bases between. The CDR3 runs 12 residues. The CDR3 reads CASSAWTRAAFF. The CDR3 DNA sequence: TGTGCCAGCAGTGCATGGACGCGGGCGGCTTTCTTT.

This clonotype was recorded many times. V is TRBV19 and J is TRBJ1-4; D perhaps matches TRBD1 (5 bases). The CDR3 totals 14 residues. V shed 5 bases and J shed 2 bases, with 9 bases lying between them. Germline-derived CDR1 and CDR2 are LNHDA and SQIVND (reference sequence). The CDR3 protein is CASSQWGTNEKLFF. The CDR3 coding sequence is TGTGCCAGTAGTCAGTGGGGGACTAATGAAAAACTGTTTTTT.

This clonotype was seen ten or more times. The gene calls are TRBV28 and TRBJ2-7; D not resolved. Germline assignment: CDR1 MDHEN and CDR2 SYDVKM. The CDR3 is 15 amino acids. Trimming shortened V by 5 bases and J by 3 bases, and 17 bases separated the two germline ends. Here the CDR3 reads CASSTPTLTNYEQYF. CDR3 nucleotides: TGTGCCAGCAGTACCCCGACCCTCACGAACTACGAGCAGTACTTC.

This clonotype occurred many times. The chain uses TRBV2 and TRBJ2-3; D unclear. Germline loops: CDR1 SNHLY, CDR2 FYNNEI. V lost 6 bases, J lost 2 bases, and 12 bases lay in between. The CDR3 is made up of 14 amino acids. CDR3 DNA: TGTGCCAGCAGCTACCGAACGGCCACAGATACGCAGTATTTT. As protein: CASSYRTATDTQYF.